The 24 T cell receptor beta chains below all came from one sample that was sequenced in a study of control samples from healthy donors and cancer patients. Profiling relied on immunoSEQ multiplex PCR, and the TCRdb table lists in-frame clones only, not all of them. The sample consists of 400,000 to 450,000 clones, about 93% of them appearing once. The sample taken for sequencing was PBMCs. Source of these receptors: a man aged 35 to 55 with head and neck cancer.

The V and J genes are TRBV28 and TRBJ1-2; 8 nucleotides match TRBD1. The CDR3 has 14 residues. V trimming: 5 bases; J trimming: 3 bases; junction bases outside the gene matches: 5. Germline loops: CDR1 MDHEN, CDR2 SYDVKM. CDR3 coding DNA: TGTGCCAGCAGTCCAGGGACAGGATACTATGGCTACACCTTC. This gives the protein CASSPGTGYYGYTF.

The chain links TRBV28 to TRBJ2-2; 9 bases are shared with TRBD1. Germline V gene lookup returns CDR1 MDHEN and CDR2 SYDVKM. J lost 3 bases, V lost 6 bases, and 5 bases had no gene match. This CDR3 comprises 15 residues. As DNA, the CDR3 is TGTGCCAGCAGACGACAGGGGGTGTACACCGGGGAGCTGTTTTTT. This sequence encodes CASRRQGVYTGELFF. Supplemented by reference TRBV28 and TRBJ2-2, the full variable domain reads DVKVTQSSRYLVKRTGEKVFLECVQDMDHENMFWYRQDPGLGLRLIYFSYDVKMKEKGDIPEGYSVSREKKERFSLILESASTNQTSMYLCASRRQGVYTGELFFGEGSRLTVL.

The chain employs TRBV6-1 and TRBJ2-7; weak D call: TRBD1 (7 bases). Trimming cost V 7 bases and J 3 bases, with 16 bases left between them. From germline, CDR1 is MNHNS and CDR2 SASEGT. The CDR3 loop spans 14 amino acids. As DNA, the CDR3 is TGTGCCAGCATTGAGGGCAGGGGGGTCTACGAGCAGTACTTC. Encoded protein: CASIEGRGVYEQYF.

The chain has TRBV19 and TRBJ2-5; tentatively, D is TRBD1 (5 bases). The CDR3 is 14 residues long. The germline CDR1 and CDR2 sequences are LNHDA and SQIVND (reference sequence). The V end lost 2 bases, the J end lost 3 bases, and 10 bases lay between the germline ends. The CDR3 region is CASSILGDEETQYF. As DNA, the CDR3 is TGTGCCAGTAGTATATTAGGGGATGAAGAGACCCAGTACTTC.

The V call is TRBV4-3, the J call TRBJ1-5; D call uncertain. Germline V lookup: CDR1 LGHNA, CDR2 YSLEER. The V gene lost 0 bases and the J gene lost 6 bases, with 6 bases spanning the gap. The CDR3 length is 13 residues. Here the CDR3 reads CASSQDVSQPQHF. In DNA form, the CDR3 reads TGCGCCAGCAGCCAAGATGTTAGTCAGCCCCAGCATTTT.

The rearrangement uses TRBV3-1 (or the pseudogene TRBV3-2) and TRBJ1-5; D is unclear. The CDR3 totals 15 residues. Germline-derived CDR1 and CDR2 are LGHDT and YNNKEL (reference sequence). Trimming took 0 bases from V and 6 from J, leaving 12 bases between them. CDR3 nucleotides: TGTGCCAGCAGCCAAGATCACAGCGGCTCTCAGCCCCAGCATTTT. Residues: CASSQDHSGSQPQHF.

The chain is built from TRBV6-1 and TRBJ1-1, with D unclear. Germline lookup yields CDR1 MNHNS and CDR2 SASEGT. The V gene lost 0 bases and the J gene lost 1 base, with 6 bases spanning the gap. This CDR3 is 14 amino acids long. CDR3 sequence (DNA): TGTGCCAGCAGTGAAGCTTTAGAGAACACTGAAGCTTTCTTT. It encodes CASSEALENTEAFF.

The rearrangement joins TRBV6-4 to TRBJ1-1; no reliable D call. CDR1 is MRHNA, CDR2 SNTAGT, per germline. The CDR3 runs to 13 residues. The V end was cut by 3 bases, the J end by 5 bases, with 10 bases between. For the CDR3, the DNA is TGTGCCAGCAGTGAGGGCAGGCAGACTGAAGCTTTCTTT. It codes for CASSEGRQTEAFF.

The chain recombines TRBV4-2 with TRBJ2-5, with D possibly being TRBD2 (5 bases). Trimming removed 1 base from V and 5 bases from J, with 17 bases in between. The germline V gene encodes CDR1 LGHNA and CDR2 YNFKEQ. The CDR3 extends over 16 amino acids. CDR3 sequence: CASSQASGKRGETQYF. The CDR3 DNA sequence: TGTGCCAGCAGCCAAGCTTCGGGGAAAAGAGGGGAGACCCAGTACTTC.

In this sample, this clone turned up once. The chain is built from TRBV27 and TRBJ2-4, with D perhaps matching TRBD2 (6 bases). This CDR3 spans 18 amino acids. Germline CDR1 reads MNHEY; CDR2 reads SMNVEV (reference sequence). Trimming took 5 bases from V and 0 from J, leaving 20 bases between them. The CDR3 reads CASSPLYVGGVAKNIQYF. CDR3 DNA: TGTGCCAGCAGTCCCCTTTACGTGGGGGGAGTAGCCAAAAACATTCAGTACTTC.

The chain employs TRBV28 and TRBJ2-3; a possible D gene is TRBD1 (6 bases). The V gene lost 6 bases and the J gene lost 4 bases, with 20 bases spanning the gap. The CDR3 length is 16 residues. Germline loops: CDR1 MDHEN, CDR2 SYDVKM. The DNA for the CDR3 is TGTGCCAGCAGGGCCACAGGACAGACTTGGGCAGATACGCAGTATTTT. This encodes CASRATGQTWADTQYF.

V gene TRBV6-5 combines with J gene TRBJ2-1; possible D gene TRBD2, 7 bases. V lost 10 bases, J lost 8 bases, and 9 bases lay in between. There are 10 residues in the CDR3. Germline V gene sequence: CDR1 MNHEY, CDR2 SVGAGI. Here the CDR3 DNA reads TGTGCCACGGGGGGCCATGAGCAGTTCTTC. As protein: CATGGHEQFF.

The genes are TRBV5-4 and TRBJ1-4; TRBD1 is a possible D gene (6 bases). Germline assignment: CDR1 SGHNT and CDR2 YYREEE (reference sequence). The CDR3 totals 16 residues. V shed 4 bases and J shed 1 base, with 14 bases lying between them. This chain's CDR3 is CASSQQGSLTNEKLFF. The CDR3 nucleotides are TGTGCCAGCAGCCAACAGGGATCCTTAACTAATGAAAAACTGTTTTTT.

The chain combines TRBV11-2 with TRBJ1-1; no reliable D call. There are 11 residues in the CDR3. Germline V lookup: CDR1 SGHAT, CDR2 FQNNGV. V shed 2 bases and J shed 11 bases, with 9 bases lying between them. The CDR3 loop is CASSLSGWAFF. Written as DNA, the CDR3 is TGTGCCAGCAGCTTATCTGGCTGGGCTTTCTTT.

The chain couples TRBV5-1 to TRBJ2-2; D is undetermined. Trimming cost V 0 bases and J 6 bases, with 9 bases left between them. CDR3 length: 14 residues. Germline-derived CDR1 and CDR2 are SGHRS and YFSETQ. For the CDR3, the DNA is TGCGCCAGCAGCTTGGCCTTACCCCCCGGGGAGCTGTTTTTT. Protein: CASSLALPPGELFF.

The CDR3 loop is CASSYRQGVTGELFF. Written as DNA, the CDR3 is TGTGCCAGCAGTTACCGACAGGGTGTCACCGGGGAGCTGTTTTTT. The rearrangement uses TRBV6-5 and TRBJ2-2; TRBD1 aligns across 7 bases. The CDR3 length is 15 residues. Germline loops: CDR1 MNHEY, CDR2 SVGAGI. The V and J ends lost 2 bases and 4 bases, in that order; junction bases with no gene match: 4.

CDR3 coding DNA: TGTGCCAGCAGTCTGACAGGAGTTAATTCACCCCTCCACTTT. Amino acids: CASSLTGVNSPLHF. The chain recombines TRBV6-5 with TRBJ1-6; TRBD1 is a possible D gene (6 bases). The CDR3 covers 14 residues. The V gene's germline CDR1 is MNHEY and CDR2 SVGAGI. Between the trimmed V and J ends, which lost 5 bases and 6 bases, there was a span of 11 bases.

This clone came up a few times. V is TRBV7-2 and J is TRBJ2-1, with 7 bases identical to TRBD1. V shed 1 base and J 5 bases; nucleotides not matched to a gene: 14. The CDR3 sequence is 18 residues long. The V gene's germline CDR1 is SGHTA and CDR2 FQGNSA. CDR3 region: CASSLVHTGELLHNEQFF. In DNA form, the CDR3 reads TGTGCCAGCAGCTTAGTTCACACAGGGGAGTTGCTCCACAATGAGCAGTTCTTC. Based on the CDR3 plus reference TRBV7-2 and TRBJ2-1, the full variable domain is GAGVSQSPSNKVTEKGKDVELRCDPISGHTALYWYRQSLGQGLEFLIYFQGNSAPDKSGLPSDRFSAERTGGSVSTLTIQRTQQEDSAVYLCASSLVHTGELLHNEQFFGPGTRLTVL.

This chain uses TRBV4-3 with TRBJ1-2; 7 bases fit TRBD1. CDR3 length: 15 residues. V gave up 1 base and J gave up 6 bases; unmatched junction bases: 8. Looked up from germline, CDR1 is LGHNA and CDR2 is YSLEER. CDR3 amino acids: CASSQGDREENGYTF. CDR3 nucleotides: TGCGCCAGCAGCCAAGGAGACAGGGAGGAGAATGGCTACACCTTC.

V usage is TRBV11-3 and J usage is TRBJ2-1; 8 bases are a match to TRBD2. V trimming: 0 bases; J trimming: 5 bases; junction bases outside the gene matches: 6. The CDR3 is 16 residues long. Looked up from germline, CDR1 is SGHNT and CDR2 is YENEEA. The chain's CDR3 is CASSLDGTSGNNEQFF. The CDR3 DNA follows: TGTGCCAGCAGCTTAGATGGTACTAGCGGAAACAATGAGCAGTTCTTC.

The gene calls are TRBV6-5 and TRBJ2-7; TRBD1 agrees at 7 bases. CDR1 is MNHEY and CDR2 is SVGAGI in the germline V gene. There are 13 residues in the CDR3. V shed 8 bases and J 5 bases; nucleotides not matched to a gene: 9. The CDR3 DNA sequence: TGTGCCAGCCACGACAGGGCGTCCGACGAGCAGTACTTC. Protein sequence: CASHDRASDEQYF.

The chain uses TRBV11-2 and TRBJ2-7, with D perhaps matching TRBD1 (5 bases). Trimming removed 1 base from V and 0 bases from J, with 7 bases in between. The CDR3 extends over 14 amino acids. CDR1 is SGHAT, CDR2 FQNNGV, per germline. The CDR3 DNA is TGTGCCAGCAGCTTAGGTGACAGCTCCTACGAGCAGTACTTC. This codes for CASSLGDSSYEQYF.

The genes are TRBV6-4 and TRBJ2-3; 11 positions agree with TRBD2. The germline gives CDR1 MRHNA, CDR2 SNTAGT. The CDR3 length is 15 residues. J lost 3 bases, V lost 3 bases, and 2 bases had no gene match. For the CDR3, the DNA is TGTGCCAGCAGTGAAGTAGCGGGGGGGACAGATACGCAGTATTTT. It encodes CASSEVAGGTDTQYF.

J is TRBJ1-4 and V is TRBV4-3; 10 nucleotides align to TRBD1. Germline assignment: CDR1 LGHNA and CDR2 YSLEER. Trimming cost V 0 bases and J 10 bases; bases outside gene matches: 8. The CDR3 extends over 16 amino acids. CDR3: CASSQERRQGAGKLFF. DNA of the CDR3: TGCGCCAGCAGCCAAGAAAGAAGACAGGGGGCGGGAAAACTGTTTTTT.